Following are 15 T cell receptor beta chains from one sample sequenced in a study of cytomegalovirus exposure and HLA in healthy donors. Primers: 60 Vbeta forward and 13 Jbeta reverse. Data came from immunoSEQ multiplex PCR; TCRdb stores just in-frame clones and leaves some out. The sample carries 60,000 to 65,000 clones, more than 60% recorded once. The sequenced material came from PBMCs. The receptor set was obtained from a woman aged 40 to 55 in good health and CMV-seropositive.

The J gene is TRBJ2-1, the V gene TRBV7-2, with 12 bases lining up with TRBD2. Per the germline V gene, CDR1 is SGHTA and CDR2 is FQGNSA. The CDR3 has 17 residues. J lost 4 bases, V lost 7 bases, and 11 bases had no gene match. The CDR3 region is CASIQWPLAGGYNEQFF. The CDR3, as DNA: TGTGCCAGCATCCAATGGCCCCTAGCGGGGGGGTACAATGAGCAGTTCTTC.

V is TRBV18 and J is TRBJ1-1; a possible D gene is TRBD1 (6 bases). This CDR3 is 14 amino acids long. Germline CDR1 is KGHSH and CDR2 is LQKENI. The V and J ends lost 3 bases and 3 bases respectively, with 11 bases between them. CDR3 nucleotide sequence: TGTGCCAGCTCACCCAGGGGTGGAGACACTGAAGCTTTCTTT. It codes for CASSPRGGDTEAFF.

This clone was seen only a few times. The J gene is TRBJ1-2, the V gene TRBV9; 7 nucleotides agree with TRBD1. The CDR3 has 14 amino acids. V dropped 4 bases and J dropped 4; count of bases not matched to a gene: 7. Germline CDR1 reads SGDLS; CDR2 reads YYNGEE. CDR3 region: CASSPSGQSYGYTF. CDR3 bases: TGTGCCAGCAGCCCCTCGGGACAGTCCTATGGCTACACCTTC.

This clone was counted between two and nine times. The chain links TRBV7-2 to TRBJ2-3; weak D call: TRBD2 (6 bases). V gave up 3 bases and J gave up 0 bases, with 7 bases separating them. The V gene's germline CDR1 is SGHTA and CDR2 FQGNSA. This CDR3 contains 14 residues. For the CDR3, the DNA is TGTGCCAGCAGCTTTCGGGGGAGCACAGATACGCAGTATTTT. It encodes CASSFRGSTDTQYF.

The chain recombines TRBV18 with TRBJ2-5; 7 nucleotides match TRBD1. This CDR3 is 15 amino acids long. CDR1 and CDR2 (germline): KGHSH, LQKENI. V was pared by 5 bases and J by 1 base, with 7 bases of the junction left unmatched. In DNA form, the CDR3 reads TGTGCCAGCTCATCATTGACAGGGCCCCAAGAGACCCAGTACTTC. It is translated as CASSSLTGPQETQYF.

This clone occurred a few times. V is TRBV5-1 and J is TRBJ1-6, with TRBD1 identical over 7 bases. From germline, CDR1 is SGHRS and CDR2 YFSETQ. J was trimmed by 6 bases and V by 4 bases; bases with no gene match: 7. CDR3 length: 15 residues. The DNA for the CDR3 is TGCGCCAGCAGCCAGAACCGGGACAGTAATTCACCCCTCCACTTT. Translation: CASSQNRDSNSPLHF.

On this clone: The sample carries other DNA sequences with the same CDR3. This rearrangement joins TRBV30 to TRBJ2-7; TRBD1 might be the D (5 bases). V dropped 3 bases and J dropped 5 bases, with 11 bases sitting between them. Germline CDR1 is GTSNPN and CDR2 is SVGIG (reference sequence). There are 12 residues in the CDR3. DNA for the CDR3: TGTGCCTGGAGCTCAGGGTCCCACGAGCAGTACTTC. Amino acids: CAWSSGSHEQYF.

About this clone: No DNA is shown, since the ends of the CDR3 on it are uncertain; the CDR3 is the one TCRdb lists. V is TRBV7-8 and J is TRBJ2-5; the DNA was not compared with TRBD1, the D call given in the table. Germline V lookup: CDR1 SGHVS, CDR2 FQNEAQ. A total of 15 residues make up the CDR3, ends included. The CDR3 sequence: CASSFGQGNYIFPYF.

This chain uses TRBV6-1 with TRBJ1-2; 7 nucleotides agree with TRBD1. Germline CDR1 MNHNS, CDR2 SASEGT. This CDR3 region has 15 residues. The trim removed 5 bases at V and 1 base at J, leaving 7 bases unmatched. The CDR3, as DNA: TGTGCCAGCAGTAGGAGACAGGGCCATAACTATGGCTACACCTTC. Translated, it gives CASSRRQGHNYGYTF.

CDR3 DNA sequence: TGTGCCAGCAGCTTGGGGGGCAGGCCCTACAATGAGCAGTTCTTC. Encoded protein: CASSLGGRPYNEQFF. V gene TRBV5-6 combines with J gene TRBJ2-1; perhaps TRBD1 as D (5 bases). V dropped 0 bases and J dropped 2 bases, with 9 bases sitting between them. The CDR3 consists of 15 residues. Germline V CDR1 and CDR2: SGHDT, YYEEEE.

V usage is TRBV2 and J usage is TRBJ2-1, with a weak D call TRBD2 (5 bases). The CDR3 totals 13 residues. Germline CDR1 is SNHLY and CDR2 is FYNNEI. Between the trimmed V and J ends, which lost 5 bases and 9 bases, there was a span of 14 bases. The CDR3 spells CASSPSGSSEQFF. The CDR3 nucleotides read TGTGCCAGCAGTCCTTCGGGATCCAGTGAGCAGTTCTTC. Looking up the rest from reference TRBV2 and TRBJ2-1 gives the full variable domain: EPEVTQTPSHQVTQMGQEVILRCVPISNHLYFYWYRQILGQKVEFLVSFYNNEISEKSEIFDDQFSVERPDGSNFTLKIRSTKLEDSAMYFCASSPSGSSEQFFGPGTRLTVL.

J is TRBJ1-2 and V is TRBV11-2; 8 bases match TRBD1. V lost 1 base and J lost 4; bases outside the gene matches: 8. The CDR3 is 16 amino acids. Per the germline V gene, CDR1 is SGHAT and CDR2 is FQNNGV. The CDR3 is CASSLGAGGSGYGYTF. The CDR3 region has the DNA TGTGCCAGCAGCTTAGGTGCAGGGGGCAGTGGCTATGGCTACACCTTC.

This clone has a single count. The rearrangement links TRBV11-2 to TRBJ2-3; 9 bases line up with TRBD1. The CDR3 contains 14 residues. V gave up 2 bases and J gave up 6 bases; unmatched junction bases: 3. Germline CDR1 is SGHAT and CDR2 is FQNNGV. CDR3 region: CASSLNRGLDTQYF. The CDR3 nucleotides read TGTGCCAGCAGCTTAAACAGGGGGCTGGATACGCAGTATTTT. The variable domain in full, with the rest retrieved from reference TRBV11-2 and TRBJ2-3, is EAGVAQSPRYKIIEKRQSVAFWCNPISGHATLYWYQQILGQGPKLLIQFQNNGVVDDSQLPKDRFSAERLKGVDSTLKIQPAKLEDSAVYLCASSLNRGLDTQYFGPGTRLTVL.

The genes are TRBV11-2 and TRBJ2-7; possibly TRBD1 for D (6 bases). The length of the CDR3 is 13 residues. Germline V gene data show CDR1 as SGHAT and CDR2 as FQNNGV. V was trimmed by 5 bases and J by 4 bases, leaving 12 bases between them. In DNA, the CDR3 is TGTGCCAGCAGCCCTCACAGGGCTTACGAGCAGTACTTC. Its translation is CASSPHRAYEQYF.

CDR3 sequence reads: CASSRLQATYEQYF. Written as DNA, the CDR3 is TGTGCCAGCAGCCGCCTTCAGGCGACCTACGAGCAGTACTTC. V is TRBV6-5 and J is TRBJ2-7; no firm D call. Germline V lookup: CDR1 MNHEY, CDR2 SVGAGI. Trimming removed 6 bases at V and 2 bases at J, with 14 bases between. CDR3 length: 14 amino acids.